The present entry profiles one T cell receptor (beta chain) with its context. The antigen is undetermined. This sample is part of a study of cytomegalovirus exposure and HLA in healthy donors. V dropped 9 bases and J dropped 2 bases, with 17 bases sitting between them. There are 15 residues in the CDR3. Per the germline V gene, CDR1 is LNHDA and CDR2 is SQIVND (reference sequence). The data were produced by immunoSEQ multiplex PCR, yet TCRdb's version contains in-frame clones alone and is incomplete. This sample carries tens of thousands of clones, roughly 93% of them seen once, and the ten largest clones take about 1.5%. The donors were part of the validation cohort, which consisted of some 120 subjects and was separate from the first cohort of around 620 subjects. The study, taken as a whole, reports: Cytomegalovirus association was assigned to some 160 TCR beta chains. In vitro testing confirmed a few CMV-associated chains as specific for CMV antigens. For cytomegalovirus status, the classifier reportedly gave diagnoses with high specificity and sensitivity.

This sequence was found in a man aged 18 to 35 in good health and CMV-seronegative. The specimen was PBMCs. This rearrangement joins TRBV19 to TRBJ1-5; D call uncertain. The CDR3 loop reads CASRPAGKGNQPQHF. CDR3 nucleotide sequence: TGTGCCAGCCGACCCGCGGGAAAAGGCAATCAGCCCCAGCATTTT.